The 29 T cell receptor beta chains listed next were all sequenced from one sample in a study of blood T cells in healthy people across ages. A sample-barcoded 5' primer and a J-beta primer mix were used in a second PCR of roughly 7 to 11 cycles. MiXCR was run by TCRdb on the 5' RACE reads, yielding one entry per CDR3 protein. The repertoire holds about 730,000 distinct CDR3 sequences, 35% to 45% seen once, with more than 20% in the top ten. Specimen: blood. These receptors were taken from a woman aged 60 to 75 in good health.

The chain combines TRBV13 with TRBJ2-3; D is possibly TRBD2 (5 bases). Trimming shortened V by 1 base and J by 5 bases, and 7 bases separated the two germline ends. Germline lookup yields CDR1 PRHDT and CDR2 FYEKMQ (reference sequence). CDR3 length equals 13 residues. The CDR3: CASSLAAVDTQYF. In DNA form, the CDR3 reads TGTGCCAGCAGCTTAGCAGCGGTAGATACGCAGTATTTT.

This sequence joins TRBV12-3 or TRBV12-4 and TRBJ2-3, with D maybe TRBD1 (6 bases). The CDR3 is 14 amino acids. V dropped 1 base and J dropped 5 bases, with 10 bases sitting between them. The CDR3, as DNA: TGTGCCAGCAGTTTAGAGAAGACAGGAGATACGCAGTATTTT. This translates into CASSLEKTGDTQYF.

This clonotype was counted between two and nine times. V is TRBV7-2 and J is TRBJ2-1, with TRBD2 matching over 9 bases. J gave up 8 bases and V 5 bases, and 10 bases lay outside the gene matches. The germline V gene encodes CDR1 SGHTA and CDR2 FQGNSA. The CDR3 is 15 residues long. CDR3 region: CASSPQREAPHEQFF. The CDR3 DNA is TGTGCCAGCAGCCCTCAGCGGGAGGCCCCCCATGAGCAGTTCTTC. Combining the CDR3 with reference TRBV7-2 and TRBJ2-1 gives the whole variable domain GAGVSQSPSNKVTEKGKDVELRCDPISGHTALYWYRQSLGQGLEFLIYFQGNSAPDKSGLPSDRFSAERTGGSVSTLTIQRTQQEDSAVYLCASSPQREAPHEQFFGPGTRLTVL.

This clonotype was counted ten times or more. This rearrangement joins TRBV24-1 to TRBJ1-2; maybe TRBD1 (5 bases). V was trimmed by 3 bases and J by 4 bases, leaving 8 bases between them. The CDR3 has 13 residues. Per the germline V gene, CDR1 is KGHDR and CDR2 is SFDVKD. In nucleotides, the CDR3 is TGTGCCACCAGTGATGGGACTCTCTATGGCTACACCTTC. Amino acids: CATSDGTLYGYTF.

DNA for the CDR3: TGTGCCAGCAGTGAAGCGCTTCGAGTGGAGACCCAGTACTTC. This encodes CASSEALRVETQYF. The V and J genes are TRBV2 and TRBJ2-7; D uncertain. Near its end, the DNA agrees better with TRBJ2-5, so the J call may be wrong. Per germline, CDR1 SNHLY and CDR2 FYNNEI. The CDR3 is 14 amino acids.

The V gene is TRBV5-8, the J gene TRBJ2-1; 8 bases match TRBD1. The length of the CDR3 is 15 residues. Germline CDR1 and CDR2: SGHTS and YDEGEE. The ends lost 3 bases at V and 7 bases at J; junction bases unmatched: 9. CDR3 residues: CASSSYRGVLNEQFF. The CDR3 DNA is TGTGCCAGCAGCTCATACAGGGGGGTCTTAAATGAGCAGTTCTTC.

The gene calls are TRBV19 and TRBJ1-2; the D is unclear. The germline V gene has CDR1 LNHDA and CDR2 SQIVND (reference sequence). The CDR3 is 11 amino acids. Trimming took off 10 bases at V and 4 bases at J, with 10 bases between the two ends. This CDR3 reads CATAVGYGYTF. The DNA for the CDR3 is TGTGCCACAGCGGTGGGCTATGGCTACACCTTC.

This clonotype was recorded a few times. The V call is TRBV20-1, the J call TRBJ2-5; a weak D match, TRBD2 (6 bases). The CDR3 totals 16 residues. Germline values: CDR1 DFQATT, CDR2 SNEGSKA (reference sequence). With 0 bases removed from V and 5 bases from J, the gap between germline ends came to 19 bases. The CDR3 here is CSARDRRGLPGETQYF. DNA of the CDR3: TGCAGTGCTAGAGATCGACGGGGGTTACCAGGGGAGACCCAGTACTTC.

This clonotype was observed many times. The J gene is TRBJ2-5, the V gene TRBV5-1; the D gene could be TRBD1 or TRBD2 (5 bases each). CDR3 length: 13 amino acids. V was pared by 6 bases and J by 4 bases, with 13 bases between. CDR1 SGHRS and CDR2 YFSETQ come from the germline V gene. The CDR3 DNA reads TGCGCCAGCACCACCTGGGACCGAGAGACCCAGTACTTC. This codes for CASTTWDRETQYF.

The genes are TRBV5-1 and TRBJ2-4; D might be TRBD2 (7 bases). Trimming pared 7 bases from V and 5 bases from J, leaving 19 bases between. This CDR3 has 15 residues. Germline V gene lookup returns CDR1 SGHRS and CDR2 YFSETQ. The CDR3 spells CASPRRGGVQNIQYF. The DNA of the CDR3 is TGCGCCAGCCCCCGTAGGGGGGGAGTCCAAAACATTCAGTACTTC.

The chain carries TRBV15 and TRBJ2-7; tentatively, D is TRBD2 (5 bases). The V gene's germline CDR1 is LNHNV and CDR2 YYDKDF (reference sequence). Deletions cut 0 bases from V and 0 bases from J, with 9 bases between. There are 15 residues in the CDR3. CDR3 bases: TGTGCCACCAGCAGAGAAGACGGGATCTCCTACGAGCAGTACTTC. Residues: CATSREDGISYEQYF.

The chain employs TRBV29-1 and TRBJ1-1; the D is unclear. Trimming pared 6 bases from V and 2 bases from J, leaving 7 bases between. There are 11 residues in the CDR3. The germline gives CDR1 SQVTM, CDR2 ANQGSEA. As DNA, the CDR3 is TGCAGCGTACCCAGAAACACTGAAGCTTTCTTT. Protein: CSVPRNTEAFF. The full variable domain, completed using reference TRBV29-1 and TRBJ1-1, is SAVISQKPSRDICQRGTSLTIQCQVDSQVTMMFWYRQQPGQSLTLIATANQGSEATYESGFVIDKFPISRPNLTFSTLTVSNMSPEDSSIYLCSVPRNTEAFFGQGTRLTVV.

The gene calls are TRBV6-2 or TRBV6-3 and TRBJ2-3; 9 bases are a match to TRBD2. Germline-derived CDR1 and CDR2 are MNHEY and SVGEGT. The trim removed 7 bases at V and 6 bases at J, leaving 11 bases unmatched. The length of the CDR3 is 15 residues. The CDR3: CASTRGRGGPDTQYF. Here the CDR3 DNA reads TGTGCCAGCACCCGGGGGCGGGGGGGCCCCGATACGCAGTATTTT.

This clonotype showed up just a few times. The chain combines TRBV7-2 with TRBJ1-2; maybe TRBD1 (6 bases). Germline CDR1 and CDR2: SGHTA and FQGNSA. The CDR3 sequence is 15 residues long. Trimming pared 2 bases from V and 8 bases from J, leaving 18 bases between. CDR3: CASSLSDPGVRGYTF. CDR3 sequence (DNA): TGTGCCAGCAGCTTATCGGACCCAGGGGTGCGGGGCTACACCTTC.

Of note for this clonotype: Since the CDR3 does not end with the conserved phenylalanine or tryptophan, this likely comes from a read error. The CDR3 sequence: CASKERQLAGAETQYL. As DNA, the CDR3 is TGTGCCAGCAAAGAAAGGCAACTAGCGGGAGCGGAGACCCAGTACCTC. This chain links TRBV6-2 or TRBV6-3 with TRBJ2-5, with 11 bases lining up with TRBD2. The CDR3 totals 16 residues. J was trimmed by 5 bases and V by 7 bases; bases with no gene match: 12. Germline loops: CDR1 MNHEY, CDR2 SVGEGT.

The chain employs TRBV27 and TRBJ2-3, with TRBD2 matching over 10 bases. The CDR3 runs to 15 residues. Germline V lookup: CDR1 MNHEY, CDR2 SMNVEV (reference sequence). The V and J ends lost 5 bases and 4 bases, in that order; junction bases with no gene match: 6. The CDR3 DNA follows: TGTGCCAGCAGTCCCCTAGCGGGAGTGGCAGATACGCAGTATTTT. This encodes CASSPLAGVADTQYF.

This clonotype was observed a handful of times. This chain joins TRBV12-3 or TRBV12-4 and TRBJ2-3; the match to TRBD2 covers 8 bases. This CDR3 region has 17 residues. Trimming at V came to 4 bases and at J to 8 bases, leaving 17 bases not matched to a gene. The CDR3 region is CASSSPIMAGGLVTQYF. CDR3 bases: TGTGCCAGCAGTTCCCCAATTATGGCGGGGGGCCTGGTTACGCAGTATTTT.

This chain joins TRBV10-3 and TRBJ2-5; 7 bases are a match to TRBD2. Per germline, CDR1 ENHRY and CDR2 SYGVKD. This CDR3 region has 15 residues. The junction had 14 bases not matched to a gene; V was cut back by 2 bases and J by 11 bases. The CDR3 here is CAISEAMSVGGEQYF. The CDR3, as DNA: TGTGCCATCAGTGAGGCGATGAGCGTTGGGGGGGAGCAGTACTTC.

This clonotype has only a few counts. The CDR3 DNA sequence: TGTGCCAGCAGCAGTAGTGGTCACCCCTCCTACGAGCAGTACTTC. Its translation is CASSSSGHPSYEQYF. The V gene is TRBV9, the J gene TRBJ2-7; D gene uncertain. Between the trimmed V and J ends, which lost 4 bases and 0 bases, there was a span of 14 bases. Germline values: CDR1 SGDLS, CDR2 YYNGEE. The length of the CDR3 is 15 residues.

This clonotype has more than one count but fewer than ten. The CDR3 nucleotides read TGTGCCAGCTCACCAGAGGGGGGGAATGAGCAGTTCTTC. Residues: CASSPEGGNEQFF. V and J are TRBV18 and TRBJ2-1, with D tentatively TRBD2 (7 bases). Trimming shortened V by 2 bases and J by 7 bases, and 9 bases separated the two germline ends. In germline, CDR1 is KGHSH, CDR2 LQKENI. CDR3 length: 13 residues.

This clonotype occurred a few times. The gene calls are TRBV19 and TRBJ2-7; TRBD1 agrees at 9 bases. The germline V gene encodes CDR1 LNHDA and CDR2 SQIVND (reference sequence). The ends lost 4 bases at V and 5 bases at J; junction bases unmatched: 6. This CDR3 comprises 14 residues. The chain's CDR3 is CASSSNRGRDEQYF. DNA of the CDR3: TGTGCCAGTAGTAGCAACAGGGGGCGCGACGAGCAGTACTTC.

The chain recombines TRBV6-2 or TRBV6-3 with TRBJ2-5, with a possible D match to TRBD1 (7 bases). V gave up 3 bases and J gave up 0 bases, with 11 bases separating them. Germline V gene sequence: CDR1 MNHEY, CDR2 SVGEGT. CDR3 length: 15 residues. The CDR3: CASSYGGTDQETQYF. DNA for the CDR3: TGTGCCAGCAGTTATGGCGGGACAGACCAAGAGACCCAGTACTTC.

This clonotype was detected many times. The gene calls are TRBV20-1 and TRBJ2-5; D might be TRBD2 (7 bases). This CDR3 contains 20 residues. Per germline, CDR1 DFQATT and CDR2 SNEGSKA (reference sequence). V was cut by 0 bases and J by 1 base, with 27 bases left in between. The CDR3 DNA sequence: TGCAGTGCTAGAGATCTTAAGGCGGGCGGGGGCCCTTCTTTCCAAGAGACCCAGTACTTC. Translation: CSARDLKAGGGPSFQETQYF.

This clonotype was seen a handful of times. In DNA form, the CDR3 reads TGTGCCAGCAGTCCCAGCGGGGGTAGCGCGAACACCGGGGAGCTGTTTTTT. Translated: CASSPSGGSANTGELFF. This chain uses TRBV12-3 or TRBV12-4 with TRBJ2-2; TRBD2 matches 8 bases. CDR3 size: 17 residues. With V trimmed by 5 bases and J by 0 bases, 8 bases remained unmatched.

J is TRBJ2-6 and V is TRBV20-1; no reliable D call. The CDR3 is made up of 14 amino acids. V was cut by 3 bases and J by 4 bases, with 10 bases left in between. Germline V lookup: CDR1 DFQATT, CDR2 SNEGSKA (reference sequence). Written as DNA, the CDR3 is TGCAGTGCTAGTAAGGGTTTGGGGGCCAACGTCCTGACTTTC. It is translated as CSASKGLGANVLTF.

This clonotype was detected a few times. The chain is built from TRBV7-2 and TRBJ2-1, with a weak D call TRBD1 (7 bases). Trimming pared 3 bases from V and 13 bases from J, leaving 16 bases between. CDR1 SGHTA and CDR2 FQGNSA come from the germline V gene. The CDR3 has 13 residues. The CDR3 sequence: CASSFRGDSPQFF. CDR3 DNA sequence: TGTGCCAGCAGCTTTAGGGGGGACAGTCCACAGTTCTTC.

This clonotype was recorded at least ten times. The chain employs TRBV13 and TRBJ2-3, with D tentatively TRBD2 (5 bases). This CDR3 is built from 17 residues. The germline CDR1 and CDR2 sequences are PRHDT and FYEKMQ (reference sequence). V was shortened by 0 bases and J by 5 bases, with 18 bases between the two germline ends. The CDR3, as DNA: TGTGCCAGCAGCTTAGGAGGACTGCCCCCTTCGTTAGATACGCAGTATTTT. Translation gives CASSLGGLPPSLDTQYF.

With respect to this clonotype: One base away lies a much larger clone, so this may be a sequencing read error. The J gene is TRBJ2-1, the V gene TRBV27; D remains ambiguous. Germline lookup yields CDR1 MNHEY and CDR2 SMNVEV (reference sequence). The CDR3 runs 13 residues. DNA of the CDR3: TGTGCCAGCGGAGTTAGCTCCTACAATGGGCAGTTCTTC. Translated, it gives CASGVSSYNGQFF.

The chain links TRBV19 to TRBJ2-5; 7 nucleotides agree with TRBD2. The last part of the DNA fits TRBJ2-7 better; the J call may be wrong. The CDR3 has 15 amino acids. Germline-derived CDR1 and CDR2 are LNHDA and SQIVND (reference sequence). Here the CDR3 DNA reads TGTGCCTGCGCTCCGACAGCGGGGACTGCCTACGAGCAGTACTTC. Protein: CACAPTAGTAYEQYF.